A single sample is the source of the 28 T cell receptor beta chains below, sequenced in a study of a mutant IDH1 vaccine in newly diagnosed glioma. Produced via immunoSEQ multiplex PCR; TCRdb's table is partial and in-frame only. The repertoire holds tens of thousands of clones, with around 79% as singletons. These TCRs are of unknown antigen specificity. Time point noted: week 23, last vaccination. Doses comprised 300 ug of mutant IDH1 20-mer peptide each, plus topical imiquimod. Sample: PBMCs, taken from a glioma patient whose treatment included an IDH1 peptide vaccine. These receptors came from a woman aged 35 to 49 with glioma. Some clones in this sample may be carry-over from other donors' samples.

The V call is TRBV7-9, the J call TRBJ2-5; 9 bases are a match to TRBD2. From germline, CDR1 is SEHNR and CDR2 FQNEAQ (reference sequence). The V segment lost 3 bases and the J segment 2 bases; nucleotides outside the gene matches: 1. This CDR3 is built from 14 residues. The CDR3 is CASSLTSGQETQYF. DNA of the CDR3: TGTGCCAGCAGCTTGACTAGCGGACAAGAGACCCAGTACTTC.

The rearrangement links TRBV9 to TRBJ2-3; D gene uncertain. This CDR3 spans 14 amino acids. CDR1 and CDR2 from the germline V gene are SGDLS and YYNGEE. The ends were cut back, 0 bases at V and 2 bases at J, with 7 bases in the middle. The CDR3 sequence: CASSVDGPTDTQYF. The CDR3 DNA reads as TGTGCCAGCAGCGTAGATGGCCCCACAGATACGCAGTATTTT.

The V and J genes are TRBV5-8 and TRBJ2-4, with TRBD1 identical over 7 bases. The germline CDR1 and CDR2 sequences are SGHTS and YDEGEE. The CDR3 loop spans 16 amino acids. V shed 0 bases and J 1 base; nucleotides not matched to a gene: 4. The CDR3 sequence is CASSLEGAWAKNIQYF. CDR3 DNA: TGTGCCAGCAGCTTGGAGGGGGCGTGGGCCAAAAACATTCAGTACTTC.

In this sample, this clone is medium-sized. This chain uses TRBV14 with TRBJ2-2; 8 positions match TRBD2. The CDR3 consists of 19 residues. Unmatched junction bases numbered 13, after V lost 4 bases and J lost 0 bases. Germline assignment: CDR1 SGHDN and CDR2 FVKESK. CDR3 DNA: TGTGCCAGCAGCCGGTGGGGTTTAGCGGGGTCCGCGAACACCGGGGAGCTGTTTTTT. It encodes CASSRWGLAGSANTGELFF.

This chain uses TRBV7-8 with TRBJ1-1; D is perhaps TRBD1 (6 bases). This CDR3 region has 16 residues. V dropped 0 bases and J dropped 4 bases, with 15 bases sitting between them. The germline V gene has CDR1 SGHVS and CDR2 FQNEAQ. The CDR3 nucleotides read TGTGCCAGCAGCTTAGCGTTAGGGGGTTGGGGCACTGAAGCTTTCTTT. Translating gives CASSLALGGWGTEAFF.

CDR3 amino acids: CASSQEGGGTDTQYF. CDR3 sequence (DNA): TGCGCCAGCAGCCAAGAAGGAGGGGGGACAGATACGCAGTATTTT. This chain uses TRBV4-3 with TRBJ2-3; the D gene could be TRBD1 or TRBD2 (6 bases each). V lost 0 bases to trimming and J lost 3 bases, with 10 bases between them. The CDR3 length is 15 residues. CDR1 is LGHNA and CDR2 is YSLEER in the germline V gene.

This clone was observed once. The DNA is omitted, as the CDR3 cannot be located on it reliably, and the CDR3 follows TCRdb's listing. The chain uses TRBV29-1 and TRBJ1-1. Ends included, the CDR3 has 24 residues. The V gene's germline CDR1 is SQVTM and CDR2 ANQGSEA. CDR3: CSVDLRIRTLKLSLDKVRGTEAFF.

The rearrangement joins TRBV29-1 to TRBJ2-1; 7 bases map to TRBD2. Germline loops: CDR1 SQVTM, CDR2 ANQGSEA. This CDR3 has 12 residues. Losses at the gene ends were 5 bases for V and 8 bases for J; bases not matched to a gene: 6. For the CDR3, the DNA is TGCAGCGTTATTGCGGGAGTACATGAGCAGTTCTTC. This encodes CSVIAGVHEQFF.

The table lists this clone with a few counts. The genes are TRBV4-3 and TRBJ2-7, with 9 bases that match TRBD2. With 2 bases clipped from V and 1 base from J, the junction kept 6 bases outside the gene matches. Germline lookup yields CDR1 LGHNA and CDR2 YSLEER. This CDR3 is 16 amino acids long. CDR3 amino acids: CASSQFIAGASYEQYF. The CDR3 DNA is TGCGCCAGCAGCCAATTTATAGCGGGGGCGTCCTACGAGCAGTACTTC.

The V and J genes are TRBV7-3 and TRBJ2-3; 7 bases map to TRBD2. The J segment lost 10 bases and the V segment lost 6 bases, leaving 19 bases of the junction unmatched. Germline CDR1 SGHTA, CDR2 FQGTGA. There are 16 residues in the CDR3. CDR3 amino acids: CASREVSGPTRDPQYF. The CDR3 DNA reads TGTGCCAGCAGGGAAGTTAGCGGGCCGACCCGGGATCCGCAGTATTTT. The full variable domain, completed using reference TRBV7-3 and TRBJ2-3, is GAGVSQTPSNKVTEKGKYVELRCDPISGHTALYWYRQSLGQGPEFLIYFQGTGAADDSGLPNDRFFAVRPEGSVSTLKIQRTERGDSAVYLCASREVSGPTRDPQYFGPGTRLTVL.

The rearrangement joins TRBV4-3 to TRBJ1-1; no clear D. There are 15 residues in the CDR3. With 0 bases removed from V and 3 bases from J, the gap between germline ends came to 11 bases. Germline-derived CDR1 and CDR2 are LGHNA and YSLEER. CDR3 DNA: TGCGCCAGCAGCCAAGATAGGCAGAGCTACACTGAAGCTTTCTTT. Translation gives CASSQDRQSYTEAFF.

The chain couples TRBV5-4 to TRBJ1-2, with D unclear. There are 14 residues in the CDR3. V lost 0 bases and J 0 bases, leaving 6 bases between the germline ends. Germline V CDR1 and CDR2: SGHNT, YYREEE (reference sequence). The CDR3 sequence is CASSLVGTNYGYTF. For the CDR3, the DNA is TGTGCCAGCAGCTTGGTAGGGACTAACTATGGCTACACCTTC. The full variable domain, rest sourced from reference TRBV5-4 and TRBJ1-2, is ETGVTQSPTHLIKTRGQQVTLRCSSQSGHNTVSWYQQALGQGPQFIFQYYREEENGRGNFPPRFSGLQFPNYSSELNVNALELDDSALYLCASSLVGTNYGYTFGSGTRLTVV.

The table lists this clone with a count of one. The chain is built from TRBV28 and TRBJ2-5; D is possibly TRBD1 (5 bases). Germline lookup yields CDR1 MDHEN and CDR2 SYDVKM. The CDR3 totals 12 residues. V was pared by 5 bases and J by 3 bases, with 7 bases between. CDR3 sequence reads: CASSLGEETQYF. The CDR3, as DNA: TGTGCCAGCAGTCTAGGGGAAGAGACCCAGTACTTC.

This clone has more than one count but fewer than ten. The V call is TRBV5-4, the J call TRBJ2-1; no reliable D call. The CDR3 totals 11 residues. With 2 bases removed from V and 5 bases from J, the gap between germline ends came to 2 bases. Germline CDR1 is SGHNT and CDR2 is YYREEE (reference sequence). The CDR3 nucleotides read TGTGCCAGCAGCTTCAACAATGAGCAGTTCTTC. Translating gives CASSFNNEQFF.

This clone was seen only a few times. This chain links TRBV18 with TRBJ2-5, with TRBD1 identical over 7 bases. The CDR3 runs to 14 residues. Germline loops: CDR1 KGHSH, CDR2 LQKENI. V trimming: 6 bases; J trimming: 2 bases; junction bases outside the gene matches: 6. The CDR3 sequence: CASSPQGVQETQYF. Written as DNA, the CDR3 is TGTGCCAGCTCGCCTCAGGGGGTACAAGAGACCCAGTACTTC.

CDR3 region: CASSPDGRGEKLFF. The CDR3 DNA sequence: TGTGCCAGCAGCCCCGATGGGAGGGGGGAAAAACTGTTTTTT. V and J are TRBV7-9 and TRBJ1-4; D perhaps matches TRBD1 (6 bases). The CDR3 has 14 amino acids. Trimming cost V 5 bases and J 8 bases, with 15 bases left between them. Germline values: CDR1 SEHNR, CDR2 FQNEAQ (reference sequence).

This clone was observed a handful of times. The rearrangement joins TRBV28 to TRBJ1-5, with D perhaps matching TRBD1 (6 bases). Trimming shortened V by 7 bases and J by 7 bases, and 11 bases separated the two germline ends. The CDR3 runs 12 residues. Per the germline V gene, CDR1 is MDHEN and CDR2 is SYDVKM. CDR3 sequence: CASTRGYQPQHF. The DNA for the CDR3 is TGTGCCAGCACCAGGGGCTACCAGCCCCAGCATTTT.

Within the sample, this clone is medium-sized. V gene TRBV5-6 combines with J gene TRBJ1-6; TRBD1 agrees at 7 bases. The V gene's germline CDR1 is SGHDT and CDR2 YYEEEE. This CDR3 contains 16 residues. V gave up 3 bases and J gave up 10 bases; unmatched junction bases: 13. In DNA form, the CDR3 reads TGTGCCAGCAGCTGGGCCCCGGGGCACAGGGGCTCACCCCTCCACTTT. Its protein product is CASSWAPGHRGSPLHF.

This sequence joins TRBV5-4 and TRBJ2-1; TRBD2 aligns across 10 bases. The germline gives CDR1 SGHNT, CDR2 YYREEE (reference sequence). Trimming took 4 bases from V and 8 from J; bases not matched to a gene: 3. The CDR3 is made up of 13 amino acids. CDR3 residues: CASSPTSGDEQFF. DNA for the CDR3: TGTGCCAGCAGCCCAACTAGCGGGGATGAGCAGTTCTTC.

This clone was seen only once. The CDR3 loop is CASSRPDRFTEAFF. DNA for the CDR3: TGTGCCAGCAGCCGACCGGACAGGTTTACTGAAGCTTTCTTT. This rearrangement joins TRBV4-2 to TRBJ1-1; TRBD1 agrees at 7 bases. Germline trimming cut 4 bases from V and 5 bases from J; bases unmatched to any gene: 7. Germline V CDR1 and CDR2: LGHNA, YNFKEQ. This CDR3 has 14 amino acids.

V gene TRBV4-3 combines with J gene TRBJ2-7, with TRBD1 matching 7 bases. J was trimmed by 1 base and V by 0 bases; bases with no gene match: 0. Per the germline V gene, CDR1 is LGHNA and CDR2 is YSLEER. This CDR3 is 14 amino acids long. This chain's CDR3 is CASSQDRGSYEQYF. For the CDR3, the DNA is TGCGCCAGCAGCCAAGACAGGGGGTCCTACGAGCAGTACTTC.

This chain links TRBV2 with TRBJ2-1; weak D call: TRBD2 (6 bases). Germline lookup yields CDR1 SNHLY and CDR2 FYNNEI. The germline V and J ends were trimmed by 7 bases and 8 bases, with 18 bases remaining between them. The CDR3 length is 14 residues. The chain's CDR3 is CASNPGLRRDEQFF. The CDR3 coding sequence is TGTGCCAGCAATCCAGGGCTAAGGAGGGATGAGCAGTTCTTC.

This chain joins TRBV27 and TRBJ2-2; D is unresolved. CDR3 length: 12 residues. The V gene's germline CDR1 is MNHEY and CDR2 SMNVEV (reference sequence). V lost 4 bases, J lost 6 bases, and 6 bases lay in between. In DNA, the CDR3 is TGTGCCAGCAGTTCCCGGGCCGGGGAGCTGTTTTTT. This sequence encodes CASSSRAGELFF.

The chain links TRBV6-1 to TRBJ1-6; D remains ambiguous. The V gene's germline CDR1 is MNHNS and CDR2 SASEGT. The CDR3 contains 14 residues. Trimming took 7 bases from V and 2 from J, leaving 9 bases between them. The CDR3 protein is CASMGSAYNSPLHF. CDR3 bases: TGTGCCAGCATGGGGTCAGCCTATAATTCACCCCTCCACTTT.

The chain has TRBV4-3 and TRBJ1-5; D unresolved. The CDR3 length is 13 residues. V lost 0 bases and J lost 4, with 4 bases in between. Germline V gene lookup returns CDR1 LGHNA and CDR2 YSLEER. CDR3 nucleotides: TGCGCCAGCAGCCAAGACAGTAATCAGCCCCAGCATTTT. This gives the protein CASSQDSNQPQHF.

This rearrangement joins TRBV5-6 to TRBJ2-7; D is unresolved. The V end lost 4 bases, the J end lost 7 bases, and 15 bases lay between the germline ends. The CDR3 loop spans 13 amino acids. Germline V gene lookup returns CDR1 SGHDT and CDR2 YYEEEE. CDR3 DNA sequence: TGTGCCAGCAGCCTGTTCTCCGGACCTGAGCAGTACTTC. Protein product: CASSLFSGPEQYF.

This rearrangement joins TRBV28 to TRBJ1-6; TRBD1 might be the D (6 bases). CDR1 and CDR2 (germline): MDHEN, SYDVKM. Trimming removed 2 bases from V and 8 bases from J, with 13 bases in between. The CDR3 runs 15 residues. Here the CDR3 DNA reads TGTGCCAGCAGTTTAGGGGGACAAGACCATTCACCCCTCCACTTT. It encodes CASSLGGQDHSPLHF.

This clone was seen more than once but under ten times. The chain links TRBV7-8 to TRBJ2-6; D is ambiguous. Germline lookup yields CDR1 SGHVS and CDR2 FQNEAQ. V shed 5 bases and J shed 2 bases, with 1 base lying between them. This CDR3 spans 12 amino acids. DNA of the CDR3: TGTGCCAGCAGCCCTGGGGCCAACGTCCTGACTTTC. Residues: CASSPGANVLTF. Filled out from reference TRBV7-8 and TRBJ2-6, the complete variable domain reads GAGVSQSPRYKVAKRGQDVALRCDPISGHVSLFWYQQALGQGPEFLTYFQNEAQLDKSGLPSDRFFAERPEGSVSTLKIQRTQQEDSAVYLCASSPGANVLTFGAGSRLTVL.